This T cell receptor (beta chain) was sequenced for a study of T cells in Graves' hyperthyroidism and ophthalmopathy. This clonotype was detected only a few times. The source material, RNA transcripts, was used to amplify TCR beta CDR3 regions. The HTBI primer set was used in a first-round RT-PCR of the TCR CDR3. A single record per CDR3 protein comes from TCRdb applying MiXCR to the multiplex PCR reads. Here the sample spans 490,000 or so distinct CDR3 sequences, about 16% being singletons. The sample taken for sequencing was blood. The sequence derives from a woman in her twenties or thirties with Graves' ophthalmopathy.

CDR3 sequence (DNA): TGCGCCAGCAGCATGACTAGCGGGAGCTCCCAGACCTACGAGCAGTACTTC. Its translation is CASSMTSGSSQTYEQYF. V is TRBV5-1 and J is TRBJ2-7, with 12 bases fitting TRBD2. V trimming: 4 bases; J trimming: 2 bases; junction bases outside the gene matches: 10. The germline V gene encodes CDR1 SGHRS and CDR2 YFSETQ. The CDR3 totals 17 residues.